This T cell receptor (beta chain) was sequenced during a study of blood T cell repertoires in COVID-19. In the authors' workflow: How many nucleated cells were present was estimated from reference gene primer amplification. Sequencing used immunoSEQ multiplex PCR; TCRdb keeps in-frame clones, though not all of them. V and J calls plus clone size are reproduced from that table; the DNA served to infer D and trimming. The repertoire holds some 400,000 clones, with approximately 89% as singletons. The CDR3 covers 17 residues. Germline V CDR1 and CDR2: SGHTA, FQGNSA. V gave up 5 bases and J gave up 0 bases, with 14 bases separating them. Exposed study participants had met a COVID-19 case within 2 weeks before entry.

The J gene is TRBJ2-6, the V gene TRBV7-2, with a possible D match to TRBD1 (6 bases). What was sequenced was PBMCs or T cells enriched from blood (not recorded which). The receptor was derived from a woman in her thirties or forties who had been exposed to COVID-19. The CDR3 DNA is TGTGCCAGCAGCCCCCGGCAGGGGAGCTCTGGGGCCAACGTCCTGACTTTC. This codes for CASSPRQGSSGANVLTF.